This entry is about one TCR beta chain. TCRdb re-called the RT-PCR reads with MiXCR, one entry per CDR3 protein. The sample contains 650,000 to 800,000 distinct CDR3 sequences, about 18% of which appear only once. CDR3 length: 13 amino acids. V lost 1 base and J lost 6, with 6 bases in between. In germline, CDR1 is KGHDR, CDR2 SFDVKD. This entry is derived from a study of response to subunit inactivated influenza vaccine. The starting material was PBMCs from blood, obtained less than 6 days after vaccination. The sequence was obtained from a man aged 45 to 65 who received an inactivated influenza vaccine. This chain links TRBV24-1 with TRBJ2-1; no definite D call. The CDR3 loop reads CATSDFLGNEQFF. CDR3 DNA: TGTGCCACCAGTGATTTTTTGGGCAATGAGCAGTTCTTC.